Following are 2 T cell receptor beta chains from one sample sequenced in a study of blood T cell repertoires in COVID-19. TCRdb's table, derived via immunoSEQ multiplex PCR, lists solely in-frame clones and lacks some. In the table there are hundreds of thousands of clones, roughly 80% of which are singletons. Sequencing was done on a sample of peripheral blood. Receptors originate from a woman in her forties or fifties who had recovered from COVID-19.

The V and J genes are TRBV28 and TRBJ1-2, with 10 bases that match TRBD1. Germline trimming cut 5 bases from V and 3 bases from J; bases unmatched to any gene: 6. Germline V lookup: CDR1 MDHEN, CDR2 SYDVKM. The length of the CDR3 is 15 residues. This CDR3 reads CASSQDRGPDYGYTF. The CDR3 nucleotides read TGTGCCAGCAGTCAAGACAGGGGGCCCGACTATGGCTACACCTTC.

This clone was seen more than once but under ten times. The gene calls are TRBV5-5 and TRBJ2-7; D may be TRBD2 (5 bases). There are 13 residues in the CDR3. V was clipped by 0 bases and J by 4 bases, with 8 bases between them. Looked up from germline, CDR1 is SGHKS and CDR2 is YYEKEE (reference sequence). The CDR3 here is CASSLGTGYEQYF. The DNA for the CDR3 is TGTGCCAGCAGCTTGGGGACGGGATACGAGCAGTACTTC.